In its sample, the clone carrying this T cell receptor (beta chain) was seen many times. Its antigen remains unknown. The library protocol tagged each TCR cDNA with a unique molecular identifier. TCRdb processed the 5' RACE reads anew with MiXCR; each CDR3 protein has one entry. This sample carries about 12,000 distinct CDR3 sequences, roughly 7% of them seen once, and the ten largest clones take about 3.5%. Time point indicated: sample taken at primary tumor resection. Whole RNA obtained from tumor, nontumor lung or frozen PBMC underwent sequencing without sorting. This sample is part of a study of spatial heterogeneity in lung cancer. The study's findings and limits: Within tumors, counts of expanded alpha and beta TCRs tracked tumor mutation counts. Expanded TCRs that were ubiquitous or regional had counts tracking ubiquitous and regional nonsynonymous mutations, respectively.

Per the germline V gene, CDR1 is MNHEY and CDR2 is SMNVEV (reference sequence). The CDR3 loop spans 13 amino acids. The J segment lost 3 bases and the V segment lost 8 bases, leaving 7 bases of the junction unmatched. The source is a female donor with early-stage non-small cell lung cancer. This sample comprised lung tumor tissue, obtained at surgery. The chain couples TRBV27 to TRBJ2-7, with 7 bases aligning to TRBD2. CDR3 nucleotide sequence: TGTGCCAGCGGCACACAGCGGGGCTACGAGCAGTACTTC. Translation gives CASGTQRGYEQYF.